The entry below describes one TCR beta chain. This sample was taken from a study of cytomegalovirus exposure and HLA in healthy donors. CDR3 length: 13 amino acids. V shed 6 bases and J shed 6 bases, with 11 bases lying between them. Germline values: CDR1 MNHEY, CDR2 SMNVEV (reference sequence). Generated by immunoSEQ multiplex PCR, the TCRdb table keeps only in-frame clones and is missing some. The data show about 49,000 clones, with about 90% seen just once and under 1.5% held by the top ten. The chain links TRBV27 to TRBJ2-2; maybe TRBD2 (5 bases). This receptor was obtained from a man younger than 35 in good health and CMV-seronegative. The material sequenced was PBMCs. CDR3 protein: CASREVFPGELFF. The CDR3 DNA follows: TGTGCCAGCAGGGAGGTTTTCCCCGGGGAGCTGTTTTTT.